These 14 T cell receptor beta chains were all obtained from the same sample, sequenced in a study of CD8+ T cells in alopecia areata. In each case, RNA was isolated and then reverse transcribed into cDNA as the sequencing template. The repertoire was sequenced with immunoSEQ multiplex PCR; TCRdb's copy has only in-frame clones and lacks some. Counted here are 130,000 to 150,000 clones, about 89% occurring once; the ten biggest clones make up approximately 15%. Sequenced here: CD8+ T cells sorted from blood, sampled at week 0. The receptors come from a human donor with alopecia areata.

This clone was found once. The rearrangement uses TRBV7-9 and TRBJ2-1; no clear D gene. This CDR3 comprises 17 residues. V gave up 1 base and J gave up 6 bases, with 19 bases separating them. CDR1 and CDR2 from the germline V gene are SEHNR and FQNEAQ (reference sequence). The CDR3 DNA sequence: TGTGCCAGCAGCTTAGGCGGTCTGGGTCGTACCGTCAATGAGCAGTTCTTC. Translated, it gives CASSLGGLGRTVNEQFF.

This clone was counted a single time. V usage is TRBV29-1 and J usage is TRBJ2-6; 8 positions agree with TRBD1. The V gene's germline CDR1 is SQVTM and CDR2 ANQGSEA. V lost 2 bases and J lost 2; bases outside the gene matches: 17. This CDR3 contains 20 residues. DNA for the CDR3: TGCAGCGTTGAATTTACGGATGAACCGGGACAGGTGGCTGGGGCCAACGTCCTGACTTTC. As protein: CSVEFTDEPGQVAGANVLTF.

This clone was recorded only once. CDR3 sequence (DNA): TGTGCCAGCAGCTTAGTAAGACTAGCGGGGGAATTAGTACTCAATGAGCAGTTCTTC. It specifies CASSLVRLAGELVLNEQFF. The gene calls are TRBV11-2 and TRBJ2-1, with 12 positions matching TRBD2. The CDR3 has 19 residues. Losses at the gene ends were 1 base for V and 6 bases for J; bases not matched to a gene: 13. The germline V gene has CDR1 SGHAT and CDR2 FQNNGV.

The rearrangement links TRBV2 to TRBJ2-7; D is unresolved. Germline V lookup: CDR1 SNHLY, CDR2 FYNNEI. The CDR3 is made up of 11 amino acids. Trimming left V 7 bases short and J 3 bases short, with 7 bases between. CDR3 residues: CASKGSYEQYF. In DNA, the CDR3 is TGTGCCAGCAAGGGCAGCTACGAGCAGTACTTC.

The chain combines TRBV5-4 with TRBJ2-1, with TRBD1 as a possible D gene (5 bases). The ends were cut back, 4 bases at V and 7 bases at J, with 12 bases in the middle. The CDR3 consists of 13 residues. Germline assignment: CDR1 SGHNT and CDR2 YYREEE (reference sequence). For the CDR3, the DNA is TGTGCCAGCAGCCCTCAGGGTGAGAATGAGCAGTTCTTC. Encoded protein: CASSPQGENEQFF.

The chain is built from TRBV6-5 and TRBJ2-1; 10 nucleotides line up with TRBD2. V gave up 6 bases and J gave up 5 bases; unmatched junction bases: 7. The germline CDR1 and CDR2 sequences are MNHEY and SVGAGI. CDR3 size: 15 residues. CDR3 nucleotide sequence: TGTGCCAGCAGCCCTAGCGGGGGTCATAACAATGAGCAGTTCTTC. This gives the protein CASSPSGGHNNEQFF.

The chain is built from TRBV5-1 and TRBJ2-1; TRBD1 aligns across 8 bases. The length of the CDR3 is 13 residues. V was pared by 6 bases and J by 9 bases, with 8 bases of the junction left unmatched. Germline lookup yields CDR1 SGHRS and CDR2 YFSETQ. CDR3 in DNA: TGCGCCAGCATGGGGCAGGGGGCGCGTGAGCAGTTCTTC. It is translated as CASMGQGAREQFF.

V usage is TRBV27 and J usage is TRBJ2-3; 8 nucleotides match TRBD2. V lost 7 bases, J lost 2 bases, and 8 bases stayed unmatched. Germline-derived CDR1 and CDR2 are MNHEY and SMNVEV (reference sequence). The CDR3 has 15 amino acids. The CDR3 DNA reads TGTGCCAGCAAACTGATAGCGGGGAACACAGATACGCAGTATTTT. It encodes CASKLIAGNTDTQYF.

This chain links TRBV29-1 with TRBJ2-2; perhaps TRBD2 as D (6 bases). The CDR3 is 14 amino acids. Trimming shortened V by 5 bases and J by 3 bases, and 13 bases separated the two germline ends. CDR1 and CDR2 (germline): SQVTM, ANQGSEA. The CDR3 DNA is TGCAGCGTTTCCGGGAGTCACTACACCGGGGAGCTGTTTTTT. Translation: CSVSGSHYTGELFF.

V is TRBV9 and J is TRBJ1-1; the D gene is possibly TRBD1 (5 bases). The CDR3 has 21 residues. V lost 4 bases, J lost 1 base, and 32 bases lay in between. From germline, CDR1 is SGDLS and CDR2 YYNGEE. DNA of the CDR3: TGTGCCAGCAGCTCGCAGGGTGTTCCCCAGTCCCCTTTCCAAAAGAACACTGAAGCTTTCTTT. It encodes CASSSQGVPQSPFQKNTEAFF.

The chain uses TRBV5-1 and TRBJ2-3, with 9 bases fitting TRBD1. Trimming cost V 0 bases and J 5 bases; bases outside gene matches: 4. Germline V gene sequence: CDR1 SGHRS, CDR2 YFSETQ. The CDR3 loop spans 15 amino acids. The DNA of the CDR3 is TGCGCCAGCAGCTTGGTACAGGGGGCGTTAGATACGCAGTATTTT. It encodes CASSLVQGALDTQYF.

J is TRBJ2-7 and V is TRBV7-9; D is possibly TRBD1 (5 bases). The V gene's germline CDR1 is SEHNR and CDR2 FQNEAQ (reference sequence). Trimming took off 5 bases at V and 0 bases at J, with 11 bases between the two ends. This CDR3 spans 14 amino acids. CDR3 residues: CASSREQDSYEQYF. The CDR3 bases are TGTGCCAGCAGCCGAGAACAGGACTCCTACGAGCAGTACTTC.

The chain uses TRBV7-9 and TRBJ2-3; D is perhaps TRBD1 or TRBD2 (5 bases each). V was pared by 4 bases and J by 2 bases, with 22 bases between. The CDR3 totals 18 residues. Germline CDR1 is SEHNR and CDR2 is FQNEAQ (reference sequence). CDR3 region: CASSSNGTISNPTDTQYF. CDR3 coding DNA: TGTGCCAGCAGCTCAAACGGGACCATCTCCAACCCCACAGATACGCAGTATTTT.

The J gene is TRBJ2-7, the V gene TRBV5-1; tentatively, D is TRBD2 (5 bases). V was trimmed by 3 bases and J by 3 bases, leaving 28 bases between them. The germline V gene has CDR1 SGHRS and CDR2 YFSETQ. This CDR3 spans 19 amino acids. The CDR3 nucleotides read TGCGCCAGCAGCTCTTTCCCTTTTACACCCGGAGGCATTGACTACGAGCAGTACTTC. Translation: CASSSFPFTPGGIDYEQYF.